This T cell receptor (beta chain) appears in the sequencing data of a study of T cell responses to AZD1222 COVID-19 vaccine. CDR1 is SEHNR, CDR2 FQNEAQ, per germline (reference sequence). The CDR3 is 14 amino acids. Trimming removed 3 bases at V and 7 bases at J, with 13 bases between. Method: immunoSEQ multiplex PCR; TCRdb's copy keeps in-frame clones and lacks some. The top ten hold about 1.5% of the sample, which has about 140,000 clones, 75% to 90% seen once. This clone was seen a single time. This receptor was taken from an adult in good health. J is TRBJ1-5 and V is TRBV7-9; D gene uncertain. Specimen: peripheral blood, collected on day 0 of AZD1222 vaccination. Written as DNA, the CDR3 is TGTGCCAGCAGCTTTCTTGGTTCGGGCCAGCCCCAGCATTTT. Translating it yields CASSFLGSGQPQHF.